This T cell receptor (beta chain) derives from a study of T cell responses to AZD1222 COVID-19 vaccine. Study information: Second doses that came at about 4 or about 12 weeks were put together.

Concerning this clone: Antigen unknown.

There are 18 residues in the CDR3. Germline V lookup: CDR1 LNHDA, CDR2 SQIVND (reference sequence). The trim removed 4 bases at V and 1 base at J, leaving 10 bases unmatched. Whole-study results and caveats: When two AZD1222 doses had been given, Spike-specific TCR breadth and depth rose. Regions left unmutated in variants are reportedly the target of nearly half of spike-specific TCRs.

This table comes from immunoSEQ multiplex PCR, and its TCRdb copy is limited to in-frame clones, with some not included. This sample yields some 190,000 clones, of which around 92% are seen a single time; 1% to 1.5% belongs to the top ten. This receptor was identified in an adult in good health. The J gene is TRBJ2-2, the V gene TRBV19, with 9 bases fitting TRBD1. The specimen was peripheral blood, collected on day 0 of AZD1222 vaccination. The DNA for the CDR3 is TGTGCCAGTAGTACCGGCCAGGGACAGGGATTGAACACCGGGGAGCTGTTTTTT. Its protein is CASSTGQGQGLNTGELFF.